The 24 T cell receptor beta chains below all came from one sample that was sequenced in a study of PD-1 blockade in classical Hodgkin lymphoma. Produced via immunoSEQ multiplex PCR; TCRdb's table is partial and in-frame only. This table holds 95,000 to 100,000 clones, roughly 90% found once. In every patient, relapse followed autologous stem cell transplantation, while exposure to brentuximab vedotin differed. The sample consisted of peripheral blood mononuclear cells (PBMCs), taken before the second cycle of nivolumab. Receptors originate from a human donor with classical Hodgkin lymphoma.

The genes are TRBV5-4 and TRBJ2-3; D is perhaps TRBD2 (5 bases). The CDR3 sequence is 17 residues long. V was clipped by 0 bases and J by 0 bases, with 14 bases between them. In germline, CDR1 is SGHNT, CDR2 YYREEE (reference sequence). CDR3 protein: CASSLDSGGPSTDTQYF. For the CDR3, the DNA is TGTGCCAGCAGCTTGGACTCGGGCGGGCCTAGCACAGATACGCAGTATTTT.

CDR3 nucleotide sequence: TGTGCCAGTAGTATGGGGTCGGGTTGGGACACCGGGGAGCTGTTTTTT. It specifies CASSMGSGWDTGELFF. The chain employs TRBV19 and TRBJ2-2; D unresolved. Germline CDR1 reads LNHDA; CDR2 reads SQIVND (reference sequence). With 3 bases removed from V and 3 bases from J, the gap between germline ends came to 14 bases. The CDR3 runs 16 residues. Complete variable domain (other parts from reference TRBV19 and TRBJ2-2): DGGITQSPKYLFRKEGQNVTLSCEQNLNHDAMYWYRQDPGQGLRLIYYSQIVNDFQKGDIAEGYSVSREKKESFPLTVTSAQKNPTAFYLCASSMGSGWDTGELFFGEGSRLTVL.

The chain has TRBV6-5 and TRBJ1-4; D unresolved. Germline CDR1 is MNHEY and CDR2 is SVGAGI. The CDR3 runs 14 residues. Trimming left V 5 bases short and J 6 bases short, with 13 bases between. In DNA form, the CDR3 reads TGTGCCAGCAGTAGTATGGTTTTAGATGAAAAACTGTTTTTT. Its protein product is CASSSMVLDEKLFF.

CDR3 sequence (DNA): TGCAGCGGGGACACATACAATGAGCAGTTCTTC. It yields the protein CSGDTYNEQFF. The chain couples TRBV29-1 to TRBJ2-1, with D possibly TRBD1 on 6 matching bases. CDR1 and CDR2 (germline): SQVTM, ANQGSEA. The V end was cut by 7 bases, the J end by 4 bases, with 8 bases between. This CDR3 is 11 amino acids long.

The chain has TRBV19 and TRBJ2-5; D is undetermined. The V gene's germline CDR1 is LNHDA and CDR2 SQIVND (reference sequence). CDR3 length: 15 residues. The ends were cut back, 1 base at V and 5 bases at J, with 14 bases in the middle. CDR3 coding DNA: TGTGCCAGTAGTATAGTGTCTACTCCCCAGGAGACCCAGTACTTC. It yields the protein CASSIVSTPQETQYF.

The J gene is TRBJ2-1, the V gene TRBV7-9, with D hard to call. V dropped 1 base and J dropped 10 bases, with 11 bases sitting between them. The CDR3 consists of 13 residues. CDR1 SEHNR and CDR2 FQNEAQ come from the germline V gene (reference sequence). The CDR3 coding sequence is TGTGCCAGCAGCTTAGAGGGTTACCGCGAGCAGTTCTTC. Translation: CASSLEGYREQFF.

This rearrangement joins TRBV2 to TRBJ1-1; the D is unclear. Germline lookup yields CDR1 SNHLY and CDR2 FYNNEI. The V end was cut by 3 bases, the J end by 5 bases, with 16 bases between. This CDR3 region has 15 residues. The CDR3 sequence: CASSDPKGARTEAFF. CDR3 coding DNA: TGTGCCAGCAGTGACCCGAAGGGTGCGAGGACTGAAGCTTTCTTT.

The gene calls are TRBV6-6 and TRBJ2-7; possible D gene TRBD2, 6 bases. From germline, CDR1 is MNHNY and CDR2 SVGAGI (reference sequence). Trimming took 2 bases from V and 6 from J, leaving 8 bases between them. The CDR3 length is 12 residues. CDR3 protein: CASSYGGSEQYF. CDR3 coding DNA: TGTGCCAGCAGTTACGGGGGGTCCGAGCAGTACTTC.

The chain joins TRBV6-5 to TRBJ1-5, with D uncertain. Trimming pared 7 bases from V and 3 bases from J, leaving 10 bases between. The germline gives CDR1 MNHEY, CDR2 SVGAGI. The CDR3 has 13 residues. CDR3 DNA: TGTGCCAGCACTTGGGGTCTCAATCAGCCCCAGCATTTT. Encoded protein: CASTWGLNQPQHF.

V usage is TRBV5-1 and J usage is TRBJ1-5; D may be TRBD1 (6 bases). This CDR3 is 15 amino acids long. V lost 0 bases to trimming and J lost 3 bases, with 10 bases between them. In germline, CDR1 is SGHRS, CDR2 YFSETQ. The CDR3 here is CASSLDGGVNQPQHF. CDR3 nucleotides: TGCGCCAGCAGCTTGGACGGGGGCGTCAATCAGCCCCAGCATTTT.

The J gene is TRBJ1-1, the V gene TRBV2, with D hard to call. The germline V gene has CDR1 SNHLY and CDR2 FYNNEI. V shed 6 bases and J shed 1 base, with 12 bases lying between them. The CDR3 has 14 residues. CDR3 in amino acids: CASSPLRENTEAFF. CDR3 sequence (DNA): TGTGCCAGCAGCCCTCTGAGGGAGAACACTGAAGCTTTCTTT.

On this clone itself: Other nucleotide sequences from this sample produce the same CDR3. J is TRBJ1-1 and V is TRBV7-9; weak D call: TRBD1 (6 bases). This CDR3 region has 15 residues. CDR1 is SEHNR and CDR2 is FQNEAQ in the germline V gene (reference sequence). V gave up 5 bases and J gave up 4 bases, with 17 bases separating them. The CDR3 is CASSVNRGGGTEAFF. The CDR3 DNA is TGTGCCAGCAGCGTAAACCGCGGAGGGGGCACTGAAGCTTTCTTT.

To note about this clone: At one end, the junction sequence differs from germline, possibly due to a read error. The chain joins TRBV7-9 to TRBJ1-3; D is unclear. The germline V gene has CDR1 SEHNR and CDR2 FQNEAQ (reference sequence). This CDR3 spans 10 amino acids. The CDR3 sequence: CASSLIGGDF. DNA for the CDR3: TGTGCCAGCAGCCTTATTGGCGGGGATTTT. The variable domain in full, with the rest retrieved from reference TRBV7-9 and TRBJ1-3, is DTGVSQNPRHKITKRGQNVTFRCDPISEHNRLYWYRQTLGQGPEFLTYFQNEAQLEKSRLLSDRFSAERPKGSFSTLEIQRTEQGDSAMYLCASSLIGGDFGEGSWLTVV.

The chain couples TRBV6-1 to TRBJ2-6; D not resolved. Germline V gene data show CDR1 as MNHNS and CDR2 as SASEGT. Trimming shortened V by 8 bases and J by 1 base, and 6 bases separated the two germline ends. This CDR3 has 13 amino acids. CDR3 sequence: CASSKSGANVLTF. The CDR3 DNA reads TGTGCCAGCTCGAAATCTGGGGCCAACGTCCTGACTTTC.

V is TRBV5-4 and J is TRBJ2-7; perhaps TRBD2 as D (6 bases). The CDR3 has 13 residues. Between the trimmed V and J ends, which lost 7 bases and 0 bases, there was a span of 11 bases. CDR1 and CDR2 (germline): SGHNT, YYREEE (reference sequence). CDR3 sequence (DNA): TGTGCCAGCGCGGCGGGGATCTCCTACGAGCAGTACTTC. Its protein is CASAAGISYEQYF. Filled out from reference TRBV5-4 and TRBJ2-7, the complete variable domain reads ETGVTQSPTHLIKTRGQQVTLRCSSQSGHNTVSWYQQALGQGPQFIFQYYREEENGRGNFPPRFSGLQFPNYSSELNVNALELDDSALYLCASAAGISYEQYFGPGTRLTVT.

V and J are TRBV9 and TRBJ2-5; 10 bases map to TRBD2. CDR1 is SGDLS, CDR2 YYNGEE, per germline. CDR3 length: 16 amino acids. V was pared by 4 bases and J by 0 bases, with 6 bases of the junction left unmatched. The CDR3 bases are TGTGCCAGCAGCCCAGGACTAGCGGAAAACCAAGAGACCCAGTACTTC. Translation: CASSPGLAENQETQYF.

The rearrangement links TRBV5-1 to TRBJ2-1; D possibly corresponds to TRBD1 (6 bases). CDR1 and CDR2 (germline): SGHRS, YFSETQ. This CDR3 spans 14 amino acids. Trimming pared 4 bases from V and 9 bases from J, leaving 17 bases between. The CDR3 loop reads CASSLATGKTEQFF. DNA of the CDR3: TGCGCCAGCAGCCTAGCTACAGGGAAAACTGAGCAGTTCTTC.

As for this clone: The same CDR3 can be traced to other DNA sequences in this sample. The V gene is TRBV7-6, the J gene TRBJ2-1; D unresolved. V was trimmed by 4 bases and J by 13 bases, leaving 17 bases between them. The CDR3 contains 13 residues. The germline V gene encodes CDR1 SGHVS and CDR2 FNYEAQ. Here the CDR3 DNA reads TGTGCCAGCAGCTCACAACAAGGTGGGGATCAGTTCTTC. As protein: CASSSQQGGDQFF. Looking up the rest from reference TRBV7-6 and TRBJ2-1 gives the full variable domain: GAGVSQSPRYKVTKRGQDVALRCDPISGHVSLYWYRQALGQGPEFLTYFNYEAQQDKSGLPNDRFSAERPEGSISTLTIQRTEQRDSAMYRCASSSQQGGDQFFGPGTRLTVL.

The rearrangement links TRBV7-3 to TRBJ2-1; 9 nucleotides line up with TRBD2. Losses at the gene ends were 5 bases for V and 9 bases for J; bases not matched to a gene: 8. The germline CDR1 and CDR2 sequences are SGHTA and FQGTGA. The length of the CDR3 is 14 residues. This chain's CDR3 is CASSLLLAGSEQFF. The DNA for the CDR3 is TGTGCCAGCAGCCTCCTCCTAGCGGGGTCTGAGCAGTTCTTC.

The V gene is TRBV19, the J gene TRBJ2-1, with TRBD1 matching 9 bases. The germline V gene encodes CDR1 LNHDA and CDR2 SQIVND (reference sequence). The CDR3 sequence is 12 residues long. J lost 15 bases, V lost 5 bases, and 8 bases had no gene match. The CDR3 sequence: CASSFTGTGTFF. DNA of the CDR3: TGTGCCAGTAGTTTTACCGGGACAGGGACGTTCTTC.

Only one count was recorded for this clone. The chain links TRBV19 to TRBJ1-2; no clear D gene. Germline CDR1 LNHDA, CDR2 SQIVND (reference sequence). With 8 bases removed from V and 5 bases from J, the gap between germline ends came to 18 bases. This CDR3 region has 14 residues. The CDR3 spells CASRPGRRAYGYTF. The CDR3 coding sequence is TGTGCCAGTCGGCCTGGGAGAAGGGCATATGGCTACACCTTC.

The chain has TRBV6-5 and TRBJ1-2; perhaps TRBD1 as D (5 bases). Germline V gene data show CDR1 as MNHEY and CDR2 as SVGAGI. This CDR3 is 13 amino acids long. Trimming took 7 bases from V and 5 from J, leaving 14 bases between them. The CDR3 region is CASKTQGAYGYTF. CDR3 DNA: TGTGCCAGCAAAACCCAGGGTGCATATGGCTACACCTTC.

The CDR3 DNA follows: TGCGCCAGCAGCTGGGGGACAGGGAACACTGAAGCTTTCTTT. The encoded protein is CASSWGTGNTEAFF. V and J are TRBV5-1 and TRBJ1-1, with 8 positions matching TRBD1. Germline V gene lookup returns CDR1 SGHRS and CDR2 YFSETQ. V lost 3 bases and J lost 1; bases outside the gene matches: 2. The CDR3 runs 14 residues.

This chain connects TRBV28 to TRBJ2-1; no clear D. The CDR3 length is 11 residues. The ends were cut back, 2 bases at V and 9 bases at J, with 5 bases in the middle. The germline V gene encodes CDR1 MDHEN and CDR2 SYDVKM. CDR3 DNA: TGTGCCAGCAGTTTAGAATCTGAGCAGTTCTTC. Translation gives CASSLESEQFF.